Sequencing of this TCR beta chain was carried out in a study of blood T cell repertoires in COVID-19. Study at large: The United States, Italy and Spain supplied acute and convalescent COVID-19 samples. T cells, B-cell-depleted T cells, or PBMCs supplied cDNA or gDNA.

Germline V gene lookup returns CDR1 MNHEY and CDR2 SVGAGI. V shed 6 bases and J 2 bases; nucleotides not matched to a gene: 8. This CDR3 spans 15 amino acids. Sequencing used immunoSEQ multiplex PCR; TCRdb keeps in-frame clones, though not all of them. The sample lists about 99,000 clones, more than 85% seen once, with 6% in the top ten. This rearrangement joins TRBV6-5 to TRBJ2-3; 7 nucleotides line up with TRBD1. The TCR comes from a human donor in a cohort sampled during active COVID-19. The sample was peripheral blood. For the CDR3, the DNA is TGTGCCAGCAGAAGGGGGCACAGTACCACAGATACGCAGTATTTT. This sequence encodes CASRRGHSTTDTQYF.